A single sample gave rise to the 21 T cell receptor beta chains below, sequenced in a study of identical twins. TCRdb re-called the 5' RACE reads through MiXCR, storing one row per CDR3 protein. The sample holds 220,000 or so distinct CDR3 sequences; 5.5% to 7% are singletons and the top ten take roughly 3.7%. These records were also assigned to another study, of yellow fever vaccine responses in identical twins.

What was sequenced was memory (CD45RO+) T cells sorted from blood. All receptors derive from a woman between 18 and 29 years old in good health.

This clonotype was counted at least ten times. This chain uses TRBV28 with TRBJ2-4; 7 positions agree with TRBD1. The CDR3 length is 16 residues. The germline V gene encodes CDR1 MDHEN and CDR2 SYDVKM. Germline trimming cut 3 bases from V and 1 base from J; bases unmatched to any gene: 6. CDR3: CASSLTGNLAKNIQYF. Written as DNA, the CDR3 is TGTGCCAGCAGTTTGACAGGGAACTTGGCCAAAAACATTCAGTACTTC.

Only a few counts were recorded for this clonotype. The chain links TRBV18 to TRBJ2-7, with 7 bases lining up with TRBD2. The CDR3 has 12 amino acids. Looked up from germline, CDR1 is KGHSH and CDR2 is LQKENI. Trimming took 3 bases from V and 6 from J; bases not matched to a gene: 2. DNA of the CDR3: TGTGCCAGCTCACCGGGCGGGAGCGAGCAGTACTTC. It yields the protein CASSPGGSEQYF.

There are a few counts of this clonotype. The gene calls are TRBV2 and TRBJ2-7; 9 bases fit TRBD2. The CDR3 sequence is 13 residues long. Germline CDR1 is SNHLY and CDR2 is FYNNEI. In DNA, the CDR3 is TGTGCGCAGCGACCTAGCGGGACTCACGAGCAGTACTTC. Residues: CAQRPSGTHEQYF. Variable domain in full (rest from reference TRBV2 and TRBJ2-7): EPEVTQTPSHQVTQMGQEVILRCVPISNHLYFYWYRQILGQKVEFLVSFYNNEISEKSEIFDDQFSVERPDGSNFTLKIRSTKLEDSAMYFCAQRPSGTHEQYFGPGTRLTVT.

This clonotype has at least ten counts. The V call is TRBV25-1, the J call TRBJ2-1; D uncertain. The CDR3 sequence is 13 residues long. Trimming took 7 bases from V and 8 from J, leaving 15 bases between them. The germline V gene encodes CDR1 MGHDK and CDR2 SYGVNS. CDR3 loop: CASNIDGVHEQFF. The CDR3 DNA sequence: TGTGCCAGCAACATCGATGGGGTCCATGAGCAGTTCTTC.

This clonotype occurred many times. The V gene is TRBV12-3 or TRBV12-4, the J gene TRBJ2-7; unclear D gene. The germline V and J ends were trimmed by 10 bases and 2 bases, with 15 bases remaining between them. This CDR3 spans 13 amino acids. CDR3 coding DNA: TGTGCCACCGCAAAATCGTCCCCCTACGAGCAGTACTTC. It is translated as CATAKSSPYEQYF.

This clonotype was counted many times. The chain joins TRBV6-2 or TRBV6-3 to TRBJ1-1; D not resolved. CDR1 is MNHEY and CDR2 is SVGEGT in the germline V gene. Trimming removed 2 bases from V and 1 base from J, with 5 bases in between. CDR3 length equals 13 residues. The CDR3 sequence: CASSYDPNTEAFF. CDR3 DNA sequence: TGTGCCAGCAGTTACGACCCGAACACTGAAGCTTTCTTT.

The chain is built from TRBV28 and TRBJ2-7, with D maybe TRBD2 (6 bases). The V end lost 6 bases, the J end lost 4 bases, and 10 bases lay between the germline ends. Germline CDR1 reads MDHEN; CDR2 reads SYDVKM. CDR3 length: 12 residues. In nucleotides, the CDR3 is TGTGCCAGCAGGTCTAGCGAGTACGAGCAGTACTTC. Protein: CASRSSEYEQYF.

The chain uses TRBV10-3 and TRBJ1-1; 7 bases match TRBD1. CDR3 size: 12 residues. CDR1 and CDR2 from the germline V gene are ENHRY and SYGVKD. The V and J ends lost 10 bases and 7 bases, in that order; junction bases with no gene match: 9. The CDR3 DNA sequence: TGTGCCACCACCGGGACAGATCTTGAAGCTTTCTTT. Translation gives CATTGTDLEAFF.

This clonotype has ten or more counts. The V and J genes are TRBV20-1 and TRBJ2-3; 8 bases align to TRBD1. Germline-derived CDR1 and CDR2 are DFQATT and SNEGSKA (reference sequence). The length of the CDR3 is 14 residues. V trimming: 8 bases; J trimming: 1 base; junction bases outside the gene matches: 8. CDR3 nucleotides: TGCAGTCTGCGCCCGGGACAGGGCACAGATACGCAGTATTTT. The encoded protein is CSLRPGQGTDTQYF.

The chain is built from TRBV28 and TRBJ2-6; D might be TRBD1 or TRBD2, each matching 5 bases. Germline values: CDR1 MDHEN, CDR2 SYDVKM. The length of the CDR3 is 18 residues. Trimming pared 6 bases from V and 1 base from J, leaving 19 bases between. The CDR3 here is CASRRGGIRVSGANVLTF. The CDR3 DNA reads TGTGCCAGCAGACGGGGCGGCATAAGGGTGTCTGGGGCCAACGTCCTGACTTTC.

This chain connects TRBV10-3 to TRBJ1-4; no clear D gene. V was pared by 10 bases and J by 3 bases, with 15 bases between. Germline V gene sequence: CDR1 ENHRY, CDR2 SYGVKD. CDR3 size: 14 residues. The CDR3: CATSGLGSNEKLFF. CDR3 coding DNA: TGTGCCACCTCTGGCCTTGGGTCTAATGAAAAACTGTTTTTT.

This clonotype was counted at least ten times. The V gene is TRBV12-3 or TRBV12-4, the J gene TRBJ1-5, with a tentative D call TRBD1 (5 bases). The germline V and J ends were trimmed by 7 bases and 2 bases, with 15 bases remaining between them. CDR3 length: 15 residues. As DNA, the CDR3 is TGTGCCAGCACTCTCGGGGCGTCGGGCAATCAGCCCCAGCATTTT. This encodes CASTLGASGNQPQHF.

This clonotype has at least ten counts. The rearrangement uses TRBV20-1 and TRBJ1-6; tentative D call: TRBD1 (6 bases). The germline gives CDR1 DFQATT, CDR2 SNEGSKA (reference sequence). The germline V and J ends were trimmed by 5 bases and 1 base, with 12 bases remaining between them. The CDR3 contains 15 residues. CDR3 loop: CSAPDSRSYNSPLHF. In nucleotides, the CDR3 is TGCAGTGCTCCGGACAGTAGGTCCTATAATTCACCCCTCCACTTT.

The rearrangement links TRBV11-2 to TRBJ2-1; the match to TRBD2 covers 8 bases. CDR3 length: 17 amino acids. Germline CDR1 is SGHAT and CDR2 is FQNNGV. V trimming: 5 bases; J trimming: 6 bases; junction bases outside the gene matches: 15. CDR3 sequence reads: CASSRRERGWVFNEQFF. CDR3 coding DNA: TGTGCCAGCAGCCGGAGGGAGCGGGGGTGGGTTTTCAATGAGCAGTTCTTC.

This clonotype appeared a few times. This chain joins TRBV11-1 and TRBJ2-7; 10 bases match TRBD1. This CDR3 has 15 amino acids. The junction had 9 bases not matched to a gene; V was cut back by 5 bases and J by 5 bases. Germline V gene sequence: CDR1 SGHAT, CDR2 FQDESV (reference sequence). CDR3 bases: TGTGCCAGCAGCGGCCCGGGACAGGGGAAGAACGAGCAGTACTTC. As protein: CASSGPGQGKNEQYF.

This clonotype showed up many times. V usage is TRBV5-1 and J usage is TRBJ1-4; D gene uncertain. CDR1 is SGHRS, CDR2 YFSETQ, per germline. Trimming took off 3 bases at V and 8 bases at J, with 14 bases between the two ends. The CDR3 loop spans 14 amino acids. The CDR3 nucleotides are TGCGCCAGCAGCTGGGATTCTCGTTCGGAAAAACTGTTTTTT. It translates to CASSWDSRSEKLFF.

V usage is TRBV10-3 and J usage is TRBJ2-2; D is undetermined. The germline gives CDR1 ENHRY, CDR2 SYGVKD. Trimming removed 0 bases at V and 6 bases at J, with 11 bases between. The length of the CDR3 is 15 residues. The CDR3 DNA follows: TGTGCCATCAGTGAGTCGTCAACTCAGGCCGGGGAGCTGTTTTTT. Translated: CAISESSTQAGELFF.

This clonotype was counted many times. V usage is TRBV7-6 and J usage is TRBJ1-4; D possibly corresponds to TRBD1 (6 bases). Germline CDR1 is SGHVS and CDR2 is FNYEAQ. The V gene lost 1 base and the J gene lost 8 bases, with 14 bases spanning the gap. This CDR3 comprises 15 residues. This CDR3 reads CASSLVAGEGEKLFF. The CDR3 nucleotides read TGTGCCAGCAGCTTAGTTGCAGGGGAGGGAGAAAAACTGTTTTTT.

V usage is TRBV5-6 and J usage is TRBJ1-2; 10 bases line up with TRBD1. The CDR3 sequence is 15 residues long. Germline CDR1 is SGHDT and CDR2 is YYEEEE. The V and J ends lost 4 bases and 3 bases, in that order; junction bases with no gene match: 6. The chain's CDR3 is CASSLGQGIDYGYTF. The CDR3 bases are TGTGCCAGCAGCCTGGGACAGGGGATAGACTATGGCTACACCTTC. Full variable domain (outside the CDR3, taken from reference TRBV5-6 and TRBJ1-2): DAGVTQSPTHLIKTRGQQVTLRCSPKSGHDTVSWYQQALGQGPQFIFQYYEEEERQRGNFPDRFSGHQFPNYSSELNVNALLLGDSALYLCASSLGQGIDYGYTFGSGTRLTVV.

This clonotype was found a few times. CDR3 nucleotides: TGTGCCAGCAGTTTACCTAGCGGGAGTTCCTACGAGCAGTACTTC. It codes for CASSLPSGSSYEQYF. The chain uses TRBV28 and TRBJ2-7; TRBD2 agrees at 10 bases. The trim removed 2 bases at V and 1 base at J, leaving 2 bases unmatched. Germline V CDR1 and CDR2: MDHEN, SYDVKM. The CDR3 is 15 residues long.

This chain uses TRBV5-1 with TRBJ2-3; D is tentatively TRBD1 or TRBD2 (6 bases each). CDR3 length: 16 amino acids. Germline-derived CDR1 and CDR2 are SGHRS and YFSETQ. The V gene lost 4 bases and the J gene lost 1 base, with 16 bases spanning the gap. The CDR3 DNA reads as TGCGCCAGCAGCCCCGGAGGGGGGCCTGGCACAGATACGCAGTATTTT. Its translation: CASSPGGGPGTDTQYF.